Reported below is one T cell receptor beta chain. No antigen is known for it. Base qualities are not provided; no much larger clone lies one nucleotide away. The sample's time point label, in plain terms: about 28 days (+/-7) after the second vaccine dose. AZD1222 recipients given second doses at about 4 weeks or at about 12 weeks were pooled, since spike-specific TCR depth and breadth were not found to differ between the two schedules. Vaccinee samples were obtained from the UK trials COV001 and COV002, which included a single-blind randomized controlled phase 2/3 trial of AZD1222 (ChAdOx1 nCoV-19) in healthy adults. Trial participant PBMC samples were collected at day 0 and day 28 after the second dose for TCRbeta chain sequencing. This entry comes from a study of T cell responses to AZD1222 COVID-19 vaccine (dated by TCRdb to about 2021). Looking at the study overall: TCR sequencing covered fewer than 250 trial participants: nearly 210 given two doses of AZD1222 and about 26 given two doses of MenACWY control vaccine. Enrollment into the trials was organized by age into subgroups of 18-55, 56-69 and 70-plus years, and those subgroups contained approximately 150, 30 and 60 TCR-sequenced participants, respectively. Results and caveats for the whole study, not just this receptor: Because no day 14 peak-response samples were available, repertoires were characterized only after the peak T cell response. Reportedly, almost half of the unique spike-specific TCRs recognized epitopes lying outside the regions that are mutated in the B.1.351 and B.1.1.7 variants. Conclusions about previously exposed vaccinees are limited because only 5 or 6 AZD1222 recipients were SARS-CoV-2 seropositive at baseline. Participants were mostly white British and included more females than males, and it was suggested by the authors that clonal diversity may have been underestimated. The vaccine-associated CD4 TCRs covered the entire spike protein, and the dominant responses fell in regions 160-218 and 743-854. In the small 56-69-year group, the increase in depth fell short of significance, most likely because of low power. A significant rise in spike-specific TCR breadth and depth was observed after two AZD1222 doses relative to day 0 and relative to MenACWY recipients.

The CDR3 regions of human TCRbeta chains were analyzed by immunosequencing. On the authors' methods: Repertoire TCRs were matched against a reference library of SARS-CoV-2-specific TCRs generated with the MIRA antigen-specificity platform. Breadth meant the fraction of unique TCRs that were SARS-CoV-2-associated, whereas depth meant the fraction of total T cells that were SARS-CoV-2-associated. Each spike-specific TCR was assigned to its reactive spike region and to a CD4 or CD8 class using the MIRA data. Log10-transformed breadth and depth values were compared by one-way ANOVA with Sidak's multiple comparisons tests. The clones in this table, taken by TCRdb from immuneACCESS, are in-frame only. Not every clone is retained; where verified, under half of the shortfall comes from an unresolved V gene, and the cause of the rest is unknown. V, J and clone size derive from that table, while D and trimming were established from the DNA sequence. For this sample the table gives 95,000 to 150,000 clones, of which roughly 90% were detected only once. The ten largest make up about 7.7% of the sample.

V is trimmed back by 2 bases and J by 1 base, and the junction contains 3 bases that no gene match accounts for. The CDR3, cysteine through phenylalanine, is 15 amino acids long. CDR3 DNA is the only sequence kept; it has 45 bases, read in frame from the first base. Taken from the germline V gene, the CDR1 and CDR2 loops are MNHEY and SVGAGI. Recombination connected TRBV6-5 to TRBJ2-5, and 8 bases in between align with TRBD2. The sample here was peripheral blood, taken 28 days after the second AZD1222 dose. The source is an adult who received the AZD1222 COVID-19 vaccine. In nucleotide form, the sequence is TGTGCCAGCAGTTACACGGGGGGGCGCCAAGAGACCCAGTACTTC. Protein translation: CASSYTGGRQETQYF.